The clone carrying this T cell receptor beta chain was detected only a few times. Its specificity is not known. This record belongs to a study of vaccination and CD4 T cells after COVID-19. Notes on the study in general: Among convalescent patients, a median approximately 90% of reactive clones emerged only after vaccination.

Cultured CD4+ T cell DNA underwent sequencing with the Oncomine TCR Beta short-read assay. TCRdb itself ran the PCR reads through MiXCR, one entry per CDR3 protein. The sample carries roughly 6,500 distinct CDR3 sequences, 33% recorded once. Treatment meaning: roughly 11-day PBMC culture with coronavirus spike peptide pools or control peptides (ViraFEST assay). An unexposed donor provided the CD4+ T cells, which were collected before the COVID-19 pandemic (2011-2018). Peptide pools at roughly 10 ug/ml, together with 7.5 to 10 IU/ml IL-2, were added to cultures of roughly 2.1 million PBMCs per well. V lost 1 base and J lost 3, with 6 bases in between. CDR1 is GTSNPN, CDR2 SVGIG, per germline (reference sequence). CDR3 length: 12 amino acids.

The receptor comes from a human donor in good health. V usage is TRBV30 and J usage is TRBJ2-5; D not resolved. The sequencing input was CD4+ T cells from blood, cultured in vitro. CDR3 DNA sequence: TGTGCCTGGAGTGGGGTCAAAGAGACCCAGTACTTC. It codes for CAWSGVKETQYF.